This T cell receptor (beta chain) was captured in a study of T cell repertoires in cytomegalovirus infection. Across the whole study: Recently identified HLA-C-restricted CMV epitopes and well-studied HLA-B-restricted CMV epitopes were used by the study. Based on public TCR beta signatures, there were indications of CMV infection and of a matching HLA type.

For this clonotype: The antigen remains unidentified.

MiXCR, run by TCRdb on the reads, gives a single entry per CDR3 protein. The sample includes about a million distinct CDR3 sequences, less than 40% of them seen just once. Trimming cost V 3 bases and J 0 bases, with 11 bases left between them. This CDR3 has 15 amino acids. Germline loops: CDR1 SEHNR, CDR2 FQNEAQ (reference sequence). The V call is TRBV7-9, the J call TRBJ2-5; D is unresolved. This material consisted of cultured CD8+ T cells from PBMCs, taken from culture after CMV antigen stimulation. This receptor was taken from a human donor in good health (CMV status not recorded). Some clones in this sample may be carry-over from other donors' samples. The DNA for the CDR3 is TGTGCCAGCAGCTTGGAACGGTTCCACCAAGAGACCCAGTACTTC. It specifies CASSLERFHQETQYF.